This T cell receptor beta chain originates from a study of cytomegalovirus exposure and HLA in healthy donors. Study as a whole: Out of about 190 million T cells, an earlier analysis found 117 million unique TCR beta sequences in total. Tens of millions of unique TCRs, all from HLA-typed donors, were included in an early release of the data. Ancestry clustering placed 70% to 85% of a few hundred genotyped donors in the Caucasian-associated cluster. Study results and caveats: It was reportedly the case that the classifier diagnosed cytomegalovirus status with high specificity and sensitivity.

The length of the CDR3 is 18 residues. After removal of 6 bases from V and 1 base from J, the junction contained 14 bases not matched to a gene. Germline assignment: CDR1 MDHEN and CDR2 SYDVKM. In regard to this clone: Antigen specificity is unknown.

PCR involved 60 Vbeta and 13 Jbeta primers. Here immunoSEQ multiplex PCR was the method, and the copy in TCRdb shows in-frame clones only, minus some. The sample lists roughly 150,000 clones; roughly 77% were seen once. The chain has TRBV28 and TRBJ1-5; TRBD1 aligns across 8 bases. The source material was PBMCs. The receptor was derived from a man between 45 and 60 years old in good health and CMV-seropositive. DNA for the CDR3: TGTGCCAGCAGCAGTTTATGGCCAGGGGGCGCAAGCAATCAGCCCCAGCATTTT. This translates into CASSSLWPGGASNQPQHF.